This is a list of T cell receptor beta chains from one sample in a study of blood T cell repertoires in COVID-19. Sequencing was performed with immunoSEQ multiplex PCR; in TCRdb, only in-frame clones are kept and a portion is missing. The sample shows about 81,000 clones, roughly 90% of them seen only once. The specimen sequenced was peripheral blood. The source of these receptors is a man in his 70s with active or convalescent COVID-19. Both conserved end residues are part of each CDR3. Fields, in order: clone size, D gene, V gene, CDR3 length, J gene, CDR3 protein, CDR3 DNA. A D gene is named only where the DNA matches it firmly. The size entry is marked missing in some rows and otherwise reads once, few, many or a size class.

clone size: -
D gene: -
V gene: TRBV6-6
CDR3 length: 14
J gene: TRBJ2-7
CDR3 protein: CASSPRQVSDEQYF
CDR3 DNA: TGTGCCAGCAGCCCCAGACAGGTCTCCGACGAGCAGTACTTC

clone size: -
D gene: TRBD1
V gene: TRBV28
CDR3 length: 14
J gene: TRBJ1-2
CDR3 protein: CASSPGQDRDGYTF
CDR3 DNA: TGTGCCAGCAGTCCGGGACAGGACCGGGATGGCTACACCTTC

clone size: -
D gene: -
V gene: TRBV6-5
CDR3 length: 15
J gene: TRBJ1-5
CDR3 protein: CASSPRGVSNQPQHF
CDR3 DNA: TGTGCCAGCAGTCCACGGGGGGTTAGCAATCAGCCCCAGCATTTT

clone size: -
D gene: -
V gene: TRBV11-2
CDR3 length: 15
J gene: TRBJ1-1
CDR3 protein: CASNLGAKPNTEAFF
CDR3 DNA: TGTGCCAGCAACTTAGGGGCGAAACCGAACACTGAAGCTTTCTTT

clone size: -
D gene: -
V gene: TRBV7-2
CDR3 length: 16
J gene: TRBJ1-5
CDR3 protein: CASSLNFQGGNQPQHF
CDR3 DNA: TGTGCCAGCAGCTTAAACTTTCAGGGTGGCAATCAGCCCCAGCATTTT

clone size: -
D gene: TRBD1
V gene: TRBV5-1
CDR3 length: 16
J gene: TRBJ1-1
CDR3 protein: CASSLLAGGLSPEAFF
CDR3 DNA: TGCGCCAGCAGCTTGTTGGCAGGGGGCTTGAGCCCTGAAGCTTTCTTT

clone size: -
D gene: TRBD1
V gene: TRBV6-1
CDR3 length: 11
J gene: TRBJ2-5
CDR3 protein: CASSERQGHYF
CDR3 DNA: TGTGCCAGCAGTGAACGACAGGGGCACTACTTC

clone size: -
D gene: -
V gene: TRBV7-8
CDR3 length: 15
J gene: TRBJ2-5
CDR3 protein: CASSSSDRPTETQYF
CDR3 DNA: TGTGCCAGCAGCTCATCCGACAGGCCCACGGAGACCCAGTACTTC

clone size: -
D gene: -
V gene: TRBV7-2
CDR3 length: 15
J gene: TRBJ1-1
CDR3 protein: CASSLGRYGGTEAFF
CDR3 DNA: TGTGCCAGCAGCTTAGGACGGTACGGGGGCACTGAAGCTTTCTTT

clone size: -
D gene: -
V gene: TRBV11-2
CDR3 length: 13
J gene: TRBJ1-1
CDR3 protein: CASSYLLNTEAFF
CDR3 DNA: TGTGCCAGCAGCTACCTACTGAACACTGAAGCTTTCTTT

clone size: -
D gene: -
V gene: TRBV10-3
CDR3 length: 14
J gene: TRBJ2-3
CDR3 protein: CAISESGGTDTQYF
CDR3 DNA: TGTGCCATCAGTGAGTCGGGGGGTACAGATACGCAGTATTTT

clone size: -
D gene: -
V gene: TRBV24-1
CDR3 length: 14
J gene: TRBJ1-5
CDR3 protein: CATSDLGGAQPQHF
CDR3 DNA: TGTGCCACCAGTGATTTGGGGGGGGCTCAGCCCCAGCATTTT

clone size: -
D gene: -
V gene: TRBV19
CDR3 length: 14
J gene: TRBJ1-1
CDR3 protein: CASTPRGSNTEAFF
CDR3 DNA: TGTGCCAGTACCCCCCGGGGGTCGAACACTGAAGCTTTCTTT

clone size: -
D gene: -
V gene: TRBV27
CDR3 length: 14
J gene: TRBJ1-2
CDR3 protein: CASGQFPSADGYTF
CDR3 DNA: TGTGCCAGCGGACAATTCCCGTCGGCGGACGGCTACACCTTC

clone size: -
D gene: TRBD1
V gene: TRBV7-8
CDR3 length: 17
J gene: TRBJ1-2
CDR3 protein: CASSLITFGQGAGGYTF
CDR3 DNA: TGTGCCAGCAGCTTAATTACGTTTGGACAGGGGGCTGGTGGCTACACCTTC

clone size: -
D gene: -
V gene: TRBV7-6
CDR3 length: 18
J gene: TRBJ2-1
CDR3 protein: CASSLSSPSAQVANEQFF
CDR3 DNA: TGTGCCAGCAGCTTATCTAGCCCTAGCGCGCAGGTGGCCAATGAGCAGTTCTTC

clone size: once
D gene: -
V gene: TRBV5-1
CDR3 length: 16
J gene: TRBJ2-3
CDR3 protein: CASSLSAVNLMDTQYF
CDR3 DNA: TGCGCCAGCAGCTTATCAGCGGTTAATTTAATGGATACGCAGTATTTT

clone size: few
D gene: -
V gene: TRBV30
CDR3 length: 14
J gene: TRBJ1-2
CDR3 protein: CAWRARQGNYGYTF
CDR3 DNA: TGTGCCTGGCGAGCGAGGCAGGGGAACTATGGCTACACCTTC

clone size: -
D gene: -
V gene: TRBV19
CDR3 length: 14
J gene: TRBJ1-2
CDR3 protein: CASSIKSPGHGYTF
CDR3 DNA: TGTGCCAGTAGTATTAAATCTCCAGGTCATGGCTACACCTTC

clone size: -
D gene: TRBD1
V gene: TRBV7-8
CDR3 length: 16
J gene: TRBJ1-2
CDR3 protein: CASSPVSQGGNYGYTF
CDR3 DNA: TGTGCCAGCAGCCCGGTTTCCCAGGGGGGCAACTATGGCTACACCTTC

clone size: -
D gene: TRBD1
V gene: TRBV5-1
CDR3 length: 15
J gene: TRBJ1-4
CDR3 protein: CASSLEGGWEEKLFF
CDR3 DNA: TGCGCCAGCAGCTTGGAAGGGGGCTGGGAAGAAAAACTGTTTTTT

clone size: -
D gene: TRBD1
V gene: TRBV4-2
CDR3 length: 16
J gene: TRBJ1-2
CDR3 protein: CASSQDLSGGRYGYTF
CDR3 DNA: TGTGCCAGCAGCCAAGATCTGTCAGGGGGCCGGTATGGCTACACCTTC

clone size: -
D gene: -
V gene: TRBV4-1
CDR3 length: 12
J gene: TRBJ1-2
CDR3 protein: CASSQDLYGYTF
CDR3 DNA: TGCGCCAGCAGCCAAGATCTCTATGGCTACACCTTC

clone size: -
D gene: -
V gene: TRBV9
CDR3 length: 14
J gene: TRBJ1-4
CDR3 protein: CASSVEGGNEKLFF
CDR3 DNA: TGTGCCAGCAGCGTAGAAGGGGGTAATGAAAAACTGTTTTTT

clone size: -
D gene: TRBD1
V gene: TRBV28
CDR3 length: 15
J gene: TRBJ1-2
CDR3 protein: CASSLGGQTNYGYTF
CDR3 DNA: TGTGCCAGCAGTTTGGGGGGACAGACTAACTATGGCTACACCTTC

clone size: -
D gene: TRBD1
V gene: TRBV6-5
CDR3 length: 15
J gene: TRBJ1-1
CDR3 protein: CASSFSTGVNTEAFF
CDR3 DNA: TGTGCCAGCAGTTTCTCGACAGGGGTGAACACTGAAGCTTTCTTT

clone size: once
D gene: TRBD2
V gene: TRBV9
CDR3 length: 16
J gene: TRBJ2-2
CDR3 protein: CASSSRAGMNTGELFF
CDR3 DNA: TGTGCCAGCAGCTCCAGAGCGGGGATGAACACCGGGGAGCTGTTTTTT

clone size: -
D gene: TRBD1
V gene: TRBV27
CDR3 length: 14
J gene: TRBJ2-4
CDR3 protein: CASSLGQGPNIQYF
CDR3 DNA: TGTGCCAGCAGTTTAGGACAGGGGCCAAACATTCAGTACTTC

clone size: few
D gene: TRBD1
V gene: TRBV18
CDR3 length: 13
J gene: TRBJ2-7
CDR3 protein: CASSGQGAREQYF
CDR3 DNA: TGTGCCAGCTCAGGACAGGGGGCGCGGGAGCAGTACTTC

clone size: -
D gene: TRBD1
V gene: TRBV3-1/TRBV3-2
CDR3 length: 14
J gene: TRBJ2-1
CDR3 protein: CASSQEDRSDEQFF
CDR3 DNA: TGTGCCAGCAGCCAGGAGGACAGGTCAGATGAGCAGTTCTTC

clone size: -
D gene: -
V gene: TRBV11-2
CDR3 length: 15
J gene: TRBJ1-2
CDR3 protein: CASSITTQRSGGYTF
CDR3 DNA: TGTGCCAGCAGCATAACTACACAGAGGAGCGGAGGCTACACCTTC

clone size: -
D gene: TRBD1
V gene: TRBV24-1
CDR3 length: 15
J gene: TRBJ2-1
CDR3 protein: CATSENRGSYNEQFF
CDR3 DNA: TGTGCCACCAGTGAAAACAGGGGATCCTACAATGAGCAGTTCTTC

clone size: once
D gene: -
V gene: TRBV9
CDR3 length: 15
J gene: TRBJ2-2
CDR3 protein: CASSVASRGTGELFF
CDR3 DNA: TGTGCCAGCAGCGTAGCGTCCAGGGGTACCGGGGAGCTGTTTTTT

clone size: once
D gene: -
V gene: TRBV11-2
CDR3 length: 15
J gene: TRBJ1-3
CDR3 protein: CASSLAPSSGNTIYF
CDR3 DNA: TGTGCCAGCAGCCTCGCCCCGAGCTCTGGAAACACCATATATTTT

clone size: -
D gene: TRBD1
V gene: TRBV27
CDR3 length: 12
J gene: TRBJ2-7
CDR3 protein: CASRDRAYEQYF
CDR3 DNA: TGTGCCAGCCGGGACAGAGCCTACGAGCAGTACTTC

clone size: -
D gene: -
V gene: TRBV6-6
CDR3 length: 15
J gene: TRBJ1-5
CDR3 protein: CASTNRGEINQPQHF
CDR3 DNA: TGTGCCAGCACTAACCGGGGGGAAATCAATCAGCCCCAGCATTTT

clone size: -
D gene: TRBD1
V gene: TRBV5-1
CDR3 length: 14
J gene: TRBJ2-5
CDR3 protein: CASSRDRPQETQYF
CDR3 DNA: TGCGCCAGCAGCAGGGACAGGCCCCAAGAGACCCAGTACTTC

clone size: -
D gene: TRBD2
V gene: TRBV3-1/TRBV3-2
CDR3 length: 16
J gene: TRBJ2-5
CDR3 protein: CASSQVAGRGVETQYF
CDR3 DNA: TGTGCCAGCAGCCAAGTTGCAGGGCGGGGGGTTGAGACCCAGTACTTC

clone size: -
D gene: TRBD1
V gene: TRBV12-3/TRBV12-4
CDR3 length: 13
J gene: TRBJ1-4
CDR3 protein: CATRTGDGEKLFF
CDR3 DNA: TGTGCCACCAGGACAGGGGATGGTGAAAAACTGTTTTTT

clone size: -
D gene: -
V gene: TRBV5-1
CDR3 length: 14
J gene: TRBJ1-4
CDR3 protein: CASKETAPNEKLFF
CDR3 DNA: TGCGCCAGCAAAGAGACAGCCCCTAATGAAAAACTGTTTTTT